This T cell receptor beta chain was found in a study of blood T cell repertoires in COVID-19. The overall study: T cells, B-cell-depleted T cells, or PBMCs supplied cDNA or gDNA.

As processed by the authors: Scientists estimated how many nucleated cells there were by amplifying reference gene primers. TCRdb's table, derived via immunoSEQ multiplex PCR, lists solely in-frame clones and lacks some. Clone size and the V and J calls come from that table; the DNA yielded D and trimming. The sample records over 70,000 clones, roughly 74% being singletons. The CDR3 runs 15 residues. J lost 0 bases, V lost 3 bases, and 3 bases had no gene match. CDR1 MGHDK and CDR2 SYGVNS come from the germline V gene. This TCR derives from a man in his 70s with COVID-19, enrolled during active disease. The specimen was peripheral blood. The V gene is TRBV25-1, the J gene TRBJ2-3, with 7 bases matching TRBD1. CDR3 bases: TGTGCCAGCAGTGACAGGACAGGCAGCACAGATACGCAGTATTTT. It encodes CASSDRTGSTDTQYF.